Given below is one T cell receptor beta chain in context. Sequencing used immunoSEQ multiplex PCR; TCRdb keeps in-frame clones, though not all of them. The sample comprises 500,000 to 700,000 clones, around 95% of which are singletons, and 0.095% to 0.14% rests with the top ten. Cells designated naive CD8 were CD45RO-negative and were positively selected for CCR7, with terminally differentiated effector memory CD45RA+ cells excluded. The data belong to a study of shared clonotypes between healthy human individuals. J was trimmed by 10 bases and V by 5 bases; bases with no gene match: 8. The CDR3 length is 13 residues. From germline, CDR1 is SEHNR and CDR2 FQNEAQ (reference sequence).

The chain carries TRBV7-9 and TRBJ2-1, with TRBD1 matching over 7 bases. This clonotype was sampled from a woman aged 30 to 39 in good health. Sequencing input: naive CD8+ T cells sorted from blood. The CDR3 DNA sequence: TGTGCCAGCAGCGGCCGACAGGGTTGGGAGCAGTTCTTC. Translation gives CASSGRQGWEQFF.